This TCR beta chain was sequenced in a study of T-cell reconstitution after alpha-beta-depleted transplantation in children. This clonotype turned up a few times. For TCRbeta, the library was prepared with unique molecular identifiers. Each CDR3 protein is one row after TCRdb ran MiXCR on the PCR reads. Among about 350,000 distinct CDR3 sequences listed, 13% were seen once. Germline V lookup: CDR1 MNHNS, CDR2 SASEGT. Germline trimming cut 11 bases from V and 9 bases from J; bases unmatched to any gene: 16. CDR3 size: 16 residues. The chain links TRBV6-1 to TRBJ2-1, with 13 bases that match TRBD2. This clonotype was sampled from a human donor who donated a stem cell graft to a child with Fanconi anemia. Sequenced material: PBMCs, taken from the stem cell graft. The CDR3 is CAPRVGPGLAGTEQFF. As DNA, the CDR3 is TGTGCCCCCAGGGTGGGTCCGGGACTAGCGGGGACTGAGCAGTTCTTC.